A single T cell receptor (beta chain) is shown here with its context. Antigen unknown. The data originate from a study of cytomegalovirus exposure and HLA in healthy donors. Findings of the study overall: Sequencing likely produced, as an artifact, a cluster of highly shared sequence variants. The later analysis indicated that the majority of CMV-associated TCR beta chains appeared HLA-restricted.

Vbeta (60) and Jbeta (13) primers were used in the PCR. Produced via immunoSEQ multiplex PCR; TCRdb's table is partial and in-frame only. The sample has 110,000 or so clones; approximately 75% are singletons. This CDR3 comprises 15 residues. Germline-derived CDR1 and CDR2 are MNHEY and SVGAGI. Likely unrecorded immune exposures existed in these nominally healthy donors. Material: PBMCs. This TCR came from a man aged 45-65 years in good health and CMV-seropositive. The V gene is TRBV6-5, the J gene TRBJ2-5; 10 nucleotides align to TRBD1. The J call may be incorrect, as the DNA end agrees better with TRBJ2-7. The CDR3 DNA reads TGTGCCAGCAGTTACTCGGGACAGGGGTCTTACGAGCAGTACTTC. Encoded protein: CASSYSGQGSYEQYF.